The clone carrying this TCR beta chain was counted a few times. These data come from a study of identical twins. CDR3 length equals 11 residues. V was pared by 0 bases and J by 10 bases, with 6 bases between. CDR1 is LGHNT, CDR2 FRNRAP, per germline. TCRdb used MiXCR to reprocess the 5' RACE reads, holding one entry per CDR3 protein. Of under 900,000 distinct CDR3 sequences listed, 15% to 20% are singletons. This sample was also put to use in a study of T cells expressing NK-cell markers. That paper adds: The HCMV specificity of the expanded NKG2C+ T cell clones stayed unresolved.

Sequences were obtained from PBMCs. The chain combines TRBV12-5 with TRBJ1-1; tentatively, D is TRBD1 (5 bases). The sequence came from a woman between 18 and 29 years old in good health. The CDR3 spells CASGLVQGAFF. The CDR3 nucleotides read TGTGCTAGTGGTTTGGTCCAGGGAGCTTTCTTT.